One T cell receptor (beta chain) is described in this entry. The method was immunoSEQ multiplex PCR; TCRdb's version includes in-frame clones alone and lacks a portion of them. The data show hundreds of thousands of clones, 95% seen once. The data originate from a study of shared T cell receptors in the human thymus. Source material: thymocytes. The TCR comes from a human donor.

CDR3 loop: CASSIVGRGYGYTF. CDR3 coding DNA: TGTGCCAGTAGTATAGTCGGCAGGGGCTATGGCTACACCTTC. The chain has TRBV19 and TRBJ1-2; TRBD1 might be the D (6 bases). This CDR3 is 14 amino acids long. V dropped 1 base and J dropped 4 bases, with 10 bases sitting between them. Per the germline V gene, CDR1 is LNHDA and CDR2 is SQIVND (reference sequence).